What follows are 26 T cell receptor beta chains derived from one specimen sequenced in a study of control samples from healthy donors and cancer patients. Profiled with immunoSEQ multiplex PCR; TCRdb holds only in-frame clones, not every one. Of 160,000 or so clones in the sample, over 85% are singletons; the top ten hold around 2.2%. Sequencing input: blood. The receptors shown here come from a man in his forties or fifties in good health.

The V and J genes are TRBV4-1 and TRBJ2-5; D unclear. CDR3 length: 13 amino acids. CDR1 and CDR2 from the germline V gene are MGHRA and YSYEKL. V was shortened by 3 bases and J by 1 base, with 6 bases between the two germline ends. CDR3 amino acids: CASSQRPQETQYF. The CDR3, as DNA: TGCGCCAGCAGCCAGAGGCCCCAAGAGACCCAGTACTTC.

The sample holds a few counts of this clone. The J gene is TRBJ2-7, the V gene TRBV2; no clear D gene. This CDR3 is built from 11 residues. V was clipped by 5 bases and J by 0 bases, with 2 bases between them. CDR1 and CDR2 (germline): SNHLY, FYNNEI. Here the CDR3 reads CASSFSYEQYF. Written as DNA, the CDR3 is TGTGCCAGCAGTTTCTCCTACGAGCAGTACTTC.

This chain uses TRBV12-3 or TRBV12-4 with TRBJ1-2; D remains unclear. The CDR3 has 13 amino acids. The germline V and J ends were trimmed by 1 base and 3 bases, with 6 bases remaining between them. Here the CDR3 reads CASSLEPDYGYTF. CDR3 DNA sequence: TGTGCCAGCAGTTTAGAGCCGGACTATGGCTACACCTTC.

The V gene is TRBV12-3 or TRBV12-4, the J gene TRBJ2-1; D unresolved. This CDR3 spans 12 amino acids. V lost 5 bases and J lost 9, with 11 bases in between. The CDR3 region has the DNA TGTGCCAGCAGTCACGGTACCGGTGAGCAGTTCTTC. This gives the protein CASSHGTGEQFF.

The gene calls are TRBV14 and TRBJ2-7, with a weak D call TRBD1 (6 bases). CDR3 size: 18 residues. Deletions cut 4 bases from V and 4 bases from J, with 26 bases between. Germline-derived CDR1 and CDR2 are SGHDN and FVKESK. CDR3 region: CASSPILEKKQGRYEQYF. CDR3 nucleotides: TGTGCCAGCAGCCCGATATTGGAGAAGAAACAGGGCAGGTACGAGCAGTACTTC.

CDR3 amino acids: CASRQPGTGDEKLFF. CDR3 nucleotide sequence: TGTGCCAGCAGGCAACCCGGGACAGGGGATGAAAAACTGTTTTTT. The rearrangement joins TRBV11-2 to TRBJ1-4; 10 nucleotides align to TRBD1. J was trimmed by 6 bases and V by 6 bases; bases with no gene match: 7. The CDR3 totals 15 residues. Germline values: CDR1 SGHAT, CDR2 FQNNGV.

This clone was found a few times. The genes are TRBV30 and TRBJ1-2, with unresolved D. Trimming removed 1 base at V and 1 base at J, with 19 bases between. Per germline, CDR1 GTSNPN and CDR2 SVGIG (reference sequence). The CDR3 totals 17 residues. The CDR3 region has the DNA TGTGCCTGGAGTGCGAGATCAGCAGGTTGGGTTAACTATGGCTACACCTTC. It encodes CAWSARSAGWVNYGYTF.

The chain uses TRBV14 and TRBJ1-4, with TRBD1 matching 7 bases. The J segment lost 0 bases and the V segment lost 1 base, leaving 5 bases of the junction unmatched. The CDR3 consists of 17 residues. Germline loops: CDR1 SGHDN, CDR2 FVKESK. CDR3 nucleotide sequence: TGTGCCAGCAGCCAAGGGGACAGCTTTGCAACTAATGAAAAACTGTTTTTT. This encodes CASSQGDSFATNEKLFF.

This chain links TRBV28 with TRBJ1-5; 7 bases match TRBD1. Germline trimming cut 3 bases from V and 7 bases from J; bases unmatched to any gene: 12. Germline-derived CDR1 and CDR2 are MDHEN and SYDVKM. The CDR3 covers 16 residues. CDR3 bases: TGTGCCAGCAGTTTTATTGAGACAGGGAGGAGACAGCCCCAGCATTTT. Its translation: CASSFIETGRRQPQHF.

V and J are TRBV18 and TRBJ1-4; D might be TRBD1 (5 bases). The V gene lost 2 bases and the J gene lost 7 bases, with 8 bases spanning the gap. The germline CDR1 and CDR2 sequences are KGHSH and LQKENI. The CDR3 length is 13 residues. In DNA, the CDR3 is TGTGCCAGCTCACCAGGGGGTACTGAAAAACTGTTTTTT. Its translation is CASSPGGTEKLFF. The full variable domain, rest sourced from reference TRBV18 and TRBJ1-4, is NAGVMQNPRHLVRRRGQEARLRCSPMKGHSHVYWYRQLPEEGLKFMVYLQKENIIDESGMPKERFSAEFPKEGPSILRIQQVVRGDSAAYFCASSPGGTEKLFFGSGTQLSVL.

V and J are TRBV28 and TRBJ1-2; D might be TRBD1 (6 bases). This CDR3 has 16 residues. Germline V CDR1 and CDR2: MDHEN, SYDVKM. V lost 3 bases and J lost 4, with 18 bases in between. The CDR3 is CASSFSTGPLGYGYTF. The CDR3, as DNA: TGTGCCAGCAGTTTCAGTACAGGGCCTCTCGGCTATGGCTACACCTTC.

This sequence joins TRBV5-5 and TRBJ2-7; TRBD1 is a possible D gene (6 bases). The CDR3 sequence is 15 residues long. Looked up from germline, CDR1 is SGHKS and CDR2 is YYEKEE (reference sequence). The V and J ends lost 1 base and 5 bases respectively, with 16 bases between them. DNA of the CDR3: TGTGCCAGCAGCTTGACAGGGCTAGCCCTAGACGAGCAGTACTTC. As protein: CASSLTGLALDEQYF.

CDR3 sequence: CASSQDWGYGYTF. CDR3 nucleotide sequence: TGTGCCAGCAGCCAAGATTGGGGTTATGGCTACACCTTC. The chain uses TRBV3-1 (or the pseudogene TRBV3-2) and TRBJ1-2; D unclear. CDR3 size: 13 residues. Trimming removed 0 bases from V and 5 bases from J, with 7 bases in between. Germline V gene lookup returns CDR1 LGHDT and CDR2 YNNKEL (reference sequence).

The chain uses TRBV19 and TRBJ2-4, with D maybe TRBD1 (6 bases). V lost 5 bases and J 0 bases, leaving 14 bases between the germline ends. Germline lookup yields CDR1 LNHDA and CDR2 SQIVND (reference sequence). This CDR3 has 16 amino acids. The CDR3 bases are TGTGCCAGTAGTGTAACAGGGCGACAAGCCAAAAACATTCAGTACTTC. Translating gives CASSVTGRQAKNIQYF.

This chain joins TRBV11-3 and TRBJ2-3; 7 bases align to TRBD1. This CDR3 spans 17 amino acids. Germline-derived CDR1 and CDR2 are SGHNT and YENEEA. The V segment lost 5 bases and the J segment 3 bases; nucleotides outside the gene matches: 14. CDR3 residues: CASSPGQARGKTDTQYF. The CDR3, as DNA: TGTGCCAGCAGCCCCGGACAGGCCAGGGGAAAGACAGATACGCAGTATTTT.

The chain combines TRBV5-1 with TRBJ2-3; TRBD2 agrees at 15 bases. The CDR3 is made up of 18 amino acids. V dropped 4 bases and J dropped 3; count of bases not matched to a gene: 9. The germline V gene encodes CDR1 SGHRS and CDR2 YFSETQ. CDR3 in amino acids: CASSRGLAGGYSTDTQYF. Written as DNA, the CDR3 is TGCGCCAGCAGCAGGGGACTAGCGGGAGGTTACTCAACAGATACGCAGTATTTT.

J is TRBJ1-4 and V is TRBV29-1; the D is unclear. Germline CDR1 and CDR2: SQVTM and ANQGSEA. Trimming removed 7 bases at V and 7 bases at J, with 13 bases between. The CDR3 contains 12 residues. The CDR3 bases are TGCAGCGGGGGTAACAACCGTGAAAAACTGTTTTTT. Translating gives CSGGNNREKLFF.

The V call is TRBV6-5, the J call TRBJ1-4; 12 nucleotides align to TRBD1. The CDR3 has 15 amino acids. Trimming cost V 8 bases and J 0 bases; bases outside gene matches: 1. CDR1 and CDR2 from the germline V gene are MNHEY and SVGAGI. CDR3 protein: CASGTGGPTNEKLFF. For the CDR3, the DNA is TGTGCCAGCGGGACAGGGGGCCCAACTAATGAAAAACTGTTTTTT.

The CDR3 coding sequence is TGTGCCAGTAGGGGTAGCGGGAGTGGCGAGCAGTACTTC. Residues: CASRGSGSGEQYF. V is TRBV19 and J is TRBJ2-7; TRBD2 aligns across 9 bases. From germline, CDR1 is LNHDA and CDR2 SQIVND (reference sequence). V shed 6 bases, J shed 6 bases, and the junction held 6 bases outside the gene matches. The CDR3 covers 13 residues.

V and J are TRBV5-1 and TRBJ2-3; TRBD2 matches at 10 bases. The CDR3 has 19 residues. V dropped 4 bases and J dropped 0; count of bases not matched to a gene: 14. Germline assignment: CDR1 SGHRS and CDR2 YFSETQ. Written as DNA, the CDR3 is TGCGCCAGCAGCCCGGGAATAGGACTAGCGGCTTCTAGCACAGATACGCAGTATTTT. The encoded protein is CASSPGIGLAASSTDTQYF.

This clone turned up a few times. The CDR3: CASSLSGSPYNEQFF. The DNA for the CDR3 is TGTGCCAGCAGCTTAAGTGGGAGCCCCTACAATGAGCAGTTCTTC. The chain uses TRBV11-3 and TRBJ2-1; tentatively, D is TRBD2 (5 bases). CDR3 size: 15 residues. The V gene lost 2 bases and the J gene lost 2 bases, with 10 bases spanning the gap. In germline, CDR1 is SGHNT, CDR2 YENEEA. The full variable domain, in which reference TRBV11-3 and TRBJ2-1 provide the parts outside the CDR3, is EAGVVQSPRYKIIEKKQPVAFWCNPISGHNTLYWYLQNLGQGPELLIRYENEEAVDDSQLPKDRFSAERLKGVDSTLKIQPAELGDSAVYLCASSLSGSPYNEQFFGPGTRLTVL.

The J gene is TRBJ2-1, the V gene TRBV28; TRBD2 matches 10 bases. The length of the CDR3 is 15 residues. Germline loops: CDR1 MDHEN, CDR2 SYDVKM. With 6 bases clipped from V and 7 bases from J, the junction kept 9 bases outside the gene matches. The CDR3 reads CASRLAGSYTNEQFF. The CDR3 nucleotides are TGTGCCAGCAGACTAGCGGGAAGTTATACGAATGAGCAGTTCTTC.

J is TRBJ2-2 and V is TRBV5-1; tentative D call: TRBD1 (6 bases). V lost 0 bases and J 6 bases, leaving 12 bases between the germline ends. The germline CDR1 and CDR2 sequences are SGHRS and YFSETQ. The CDR3 is 15 amino acids. CDR3 sequence reads: CASSLATGSPGELFF. CDR3 nucleotides: TGCGCCAGCAGCTTGGCCACAGGGAGTCCCGGGGAGCTGTTTTTT.

The rearrangement joins TRBV5-1 to TRBJ2-3, with TRBD1 matching 9 bases. Germline loops: CDR1 SGHRS, CDR2 YFSETQ. The V and J ends lost 4 bases and 5 bases, in that order; junction bases with no gene match: 5. The CDR3 is made up of 14 amino acids. CDR3 nucleotide sequence: TGCGCCAGCAGCCCGGGACAGGGTGTAGATACGCAGTATTTT. This gives the protein CASSPGQGVDTQYF.

CDR3 DNA: TGTGCCAGCAGCCAAGTTAGTCGTTACGAGCAGTACTTC. Its translation: CASSQVSRYEQYF. The rearrangement uses TRBV14 and TRBJ2-7; D gene uncertain. This CDR3 comprises 13 residues. Germline lookup yields CDR1 SGHDN and CDR2 FVKESK. Trimming took off 1 base at V and 4 bases at J, with 8 bases between the two ends.

The chain couples TRBV18 to TRBJ1-3, with D hard to call. Germline V gene sequence: CDR1 KGHSH, CDR2 LQKENI. There are 16 residues in the CDR3. The V end lost 2 bases, the J end lost 0 bases, and 11 bases lay between the germline ends. CDR3 bases: TGTGCCAGCTCACCAGGGGAGAGCCTCTCTGGAAACACCATATATTTT. It specifies CASSPGESLSGNTIYF.